These T cell receptor beta chains were read from a single sample in a study of shared clonotypes between healthy human individuals. Assay used: immunoSEQ multiplex PCR; TCRdb lists only in-frame clones, some missing. The sample carries 2.5 million or so clones, approximately 92% recorded once. Material: naive CD4+ T cells sorted from blood. The receptors originated from a man between 18 and 29 years old in good health. Each CDR3 is given with its conserved first and last residue. A D gene is named only where the DNA matches it firmly. Not every row has a clone size; where given, it reads once, few, many or a size class.

cdr3_nt: TGTGCCAGCAGCGATAGGGAGAACTATGGCTACACCTTC; cdr3_aa: CASSDRENYGYTF; j_call: TRBJ1-2; v_call: TRBV6-1; clone_size: .; d_call: .
cdr3_nt: TGTGCCATCAACGAAAAACGGGCCGGGGAGCTGTTTTTT; cdr3_aa: CAINEKRAGELFF; j_call: TRBJ2-2; v_call: TRBV10-3; clone_size: .; d_call: .
cdr3_nt: TGTGCCAGCAGCTGGGGACGGGAGCAGTTCTTC; cdr3_aa: CASSWGREQFF; j_call: TRBJ2-1; v_call: TRBV28; clone_size: .; d_call: .
cdr3_nt: TGTGCCAGCAGTTCCACTAGCGGGGGGAGTGATGAGCAGTTCTTC; cdr3_aa: CASSSTSGGSDEQFF; j_call: TRBJ2-1; v_call: TRBV28; clone_size: .; d_call: TRBD2
cdr3_nt: TGCGCCAGCAGCTTGCCCGTGGGTAGGGATACGCAGTATTTT; cdr3_aa: CASSLPVGRDTQYF; j_call: TRBJ2-3; v_call: TRBV5-1; clone_size: .; d_call: .
cdr3_nt: TGTGCCAGCAGCAAAGGCCGTCAGCGGGAGGAGTACGAGCAGTACTTC; cdr3_aa: CASSKGRQREEYEQYF; j_call: TRBJ2-7; v_call: TRBV21-1; clone_size: .; d_call: .
cdr3_nt: TGTGCCAGCAGCGTCTGGACTGGGAACAATGAGCAGTTCTTC; cdr3_aa: CASSVWTGNNEQFF; j_call: TRBJ2-1; v_call: TRBV9; clone_size: .; d_call: .
cdr3_nt: TGCGCCAGCAGCCCAGCGGGGGGGTATGGGGCCAACGTCCTGACTTTC; cdr3_aa: CASSPAGGYGANVLTF; j_call: TRBJ2-6; v_call: TRBV4-1; clone_size: .; d_call: TRBD2
cdr3_nt: TGTGCCTGGAGTGTCGAGACTGAAGCTTTCTTT; cdr3_aa: CAWSVETEAFF; j_call: TRBJ1-1; v_call: TRBV30; clone_size: few; d_call: .
cdr3_nt: TGTGCCAGCAGCGCCCGACCGGCATCTTCTGCATCTTTTCCTCGGTTGACAAATGAAGCTTTCTTT; cdr3_aa: CASSARPASSASFPRLTNEAFF; j_call: TRBJ1-1; v_call: TRBV2; clone_size: .; d_call: .
cdr3_nt: TGCGCCAGCAGGAGTGTCGGGATGTCGAGCGAGACCCAGTACTTC; cdr3_aa: CASRSVGMSSETQYF; j_call: TRBJ2-5; v_call: TRBV5-1; clone_size: .; d_call: .
cdr3_nt: TGTGCCAGCAGCCATGGGATGAATGAGCAGTTCTTC; cdr3_aa: CASSHGMNEQFF; j_call: TRBJ2-1; v_call: TRBV7-2; clone_size: .; d_call: .
cdr3_nt: TGTGCCAGCAGTGAACCTCGACAGGTCGGAAACACCATATATTTT; cdr3_aa: CASSEPRQVGNTIYF; j_call: TRBJ1-3; v_call: TRBV2; clone_size: .; d_call: .
cdr3_nt: TGTGCCAGCAGCATACTGGCGGGGGGCCTATTTCAGTACTTC; cdr3_aa: CASSILAGGLFQYF; j_call: TRBJ2-4; v_call: TRBV7-2; clone_size: .; d_call: TRBD2
cdr3_nt: TGTGCCAGCAGCTTATACCAGGGAAGGTCCGAGCAGTACTTC; cdr3_aa: CASSLYQGRSEQYF; j_call: TRBJ2-7; v_call: TRBV7-2; clone_size: .; d_call: .
cdr3_nt: TGTGCCAGCAGCTTGGCCACAGGGTTGAACACTGAAGCTTTCTTT; cdr3_aa: CASSLATGLNTEAFF; j_call: TRBJ1-1; v_call: TRBV5-6; clone_size: .; d_call: .
cdr3_nt: TGCGCCAGCAGCTTGGCTCCGGGACAAAGCTCCTACAATGAGCAGTTCTTC; cdr3_aa: CASSLAPGQSSYNEQFF; j_call: TRBJ2-1; v_call: TRBV5-1; clone_size: .; d_call: .
cdr3_nt: TGCGCCAGCAGTGAGGGGACAACTAATGAAAAACTGTTTTTT; cdr3_aa: CASSEGTTNEKLFF; j_call: TRBJ1-4; v_call: TRBV5-1; clone_size: .; d_call: .
cdr3_nt: TGTGCCAGCAGCTGGGACTCTAGCGGACAAATCTACGAGCAGTACTTC; cdr3_aa: CASSWDSSGQIYEQYF; j_call: TRBJ2-7; v_call: TRBV5-4; clone_size: .; d_call: TRBD2
cdr3_nt: TGTGCCAGTAGACAGGAAATGAACACCGGGGAGCTGTTTTTT; cdr3_aa: CASRQEMNTGELFF; j_call: TRBJ2-2; v_call: TRBV19; clone_size: .; d_call: .
cdr3_nt: TGTGCCTGGGCCACAGGATACTACACAGATACGCAGTATTTT; cdr3_aa: CAWATGYYTDTQYF; j_call: TRBJ2-3; v_call: TRBV30; clone_size: few; d_call: .
cdr3_nt: TGTGCCAGCAGTTTGAAGGGATCCTACGAGCAGTACTTC; cdr3_aa: CASSLKGSYEQYF; j_call: TRBJ2-7; v_call: TRBV27; clone_size: .; d_call: .
cdr3_nt: TGTGCCTGGACTCGCGGTGTTTATGAAGGGGAGCTGTTTTTT; cdr3_aa: CAWTRGVYEGELFF; j_call: TRBJ2-2; v_call: TRBV30; clone_size: .; d_call: .
cdr3_nt: TGTGCCACCAGCAGTGCCACGGGAGGAAGTTACGAGCAGTACTTC; cdr3_aa: CATSSATGGSYEQYF; j_call: TRBJ2-7; v_call: TRBV15; clone_size: once; d_call: TRBD2
cdr3_nt: TGCGCCAGCAGCCAAGTAGGCCAGGGTATAAGGTACGAGCAGTACTTC; cdr3_aa: CASSQVGQGIRYEQYF; j_call: TRBJ2-7; v_call: TRBV4-1; clone_size: .; d_call: .
cdr3_nt: TGCGCCAGCAGCTCAGGGTTAAGGGAGACCCAGTACTTC; cdr3_aa: CASSSGLRETQYF; j_call: TRBJ2-5; v_call: TRBV5-1; clone_size: .; d_call: .
cdr3_nt: TGTGCCAGCAGCGTAGGAGGGGAGGGCAATGAGCAGTTCTTC; cdr3_aa: CASSVGGEGNEQFF; j_call: TRBJ2-1; v_call: TRBV9; clone_size: .; d_call: TRBD2
cdr3_nt: TGTGCCAGCAGCTTAGCCGCGATCGCCGGGACAGGGTATGGCTACACCTTC; cdr3_aa: CASSLAAIAGTGYGYTF; j_call: TRBJ1-2; v_call: TRBV7-2; clone_size: .; d_call: TRBD1
cdr3_nt: TGTGCCAGCAGCAAAGCGGGAGTGAGCTCTGGAAACACCATATATTTT; cdr3_aa: CASSKAGVSSGNTIYF; j_call: TRBJ1-3; v_call: TRBV21-1; clone_size: .; d_call: .
cdr3_nt: TGTGCCAGTAATCCACAGGGGGCGACCTATGGCTACACCTTC; cdr3_aa: CASNPQGATYGYTF; j_call: TRBJ1-2; v_call: TRBV19; clone_size: .; d_call: TRBD1
cdr3_nt: TGCAGCGTTCTAGTGACAAGTGGCTATGGCTACACCTTC; cdr3_aa: CSVLVTSGYGYTF; j_call: TRBJ1-2; v_call: TRBV29-1; clone_size: .; d_call: .
cdr3_nt: TGTGCCAGCAGGGGACAGGGCGACAATCAGCCCCAGCATTTT; cdr3_aa: CASRGQGDNQPQHF; j_call: TRBJ1-5; v_call: TRBV27; clone_size: .; d_call: TRBD1
cdr3_nt: TGCAGCGTTGCTAGAGTACTAGTTTCTCTTGAGCAGTTCTTC; cdr3_aa: CSVARVLVSLEQFF; j_call: TRBJ2-1; v_call: TRBV29-1; clone_size: .; d_call: .
cdr3_nt: TGTGCCAGCAGCTTAGCGGCAGGTTCGGGTCAGCCCCAGCATTTT; cdr3_aa: CASSLAAGSGQPQHF; j_call: TRBJ1-5; v_call: TRBV7-9; clone_size: .; d_call: .
cdr3_nt: TGTGCCAGCAGCTTAAACAGGGGCGGGGATACGCAGTATTTT; cdr3_aa: CASSLNRGGDTQYF; j_call: TRBJ2-3; v_call: TRBV7-3; clone_size: .; d_call: TRBD1
cdr3_nt: TGTGCCAGCAGCTTGGAACGAAGGGGGGAGCTGTTTTTT; cdr3_aa: CASSLERRGELFF; j_call: TRBJ2-2; v_call: TRBV5-5; clone_size: .; d_call: .
cdr3_nt: TGCGCCAGCAGGGGTATGGGGGATGAGCAGTTCTTC; cdr3_aa: CASRGMGDEQFF; j_call: TRBJ2-1; v_call: TRBV5-1; clone_size: .; d_call: .
cdr3_nt: TGTGCCATCAGTGAGTCGGGGAGCGAGCAGTACTTC; cdr3_aa: CAISESGSEQYF; j_call: TRBJ2-7; v_call: TRBV10-3; clone_size: .; d_call: .
cdr3_nt: TGTGCCAGCAGCGGGGCGACTAGCAACACCTACGAGCAGTACTTC; cdr3_aa: CASSGATSNTYEQYF; j_call: TRBJ2-7; v_call: TRBV13; clone_size: .; d_call: TRBD2
cdr3_nt: TGTGCCAGCAAAAAGGGCCAGGGAGGAAGGGGGCAGTACTTC; cdr3_aa: CASKKGQGGRGQYF; j_call: TRBJ2-7; v_call: TRBV6-5; clone_size: once; d_call: .
cdr3_nt: TGTGCCAGCAGCCCCTTGGGACTTGGGGGAAACACCATATATTTT; cdr3_aa: CASSPLGLGGNTIYF; j_call: TRBJ1-3; v_call: TRBV27; clone_size: .; d_call: .
cdr3_nt: TGTGCCAGCAGTGCGGGGACAGGGGGCTTAGAAAAACTGTTTTTT; cdr3_aa: CASSAGTGGLEKLFF; j_call: TRBJ1-4; v_call: TRBV27; clone_size: .; d_call: TRBD1
cdr3_nt: TGTGCCAGCAGCTCCTTAGCGGGGACACCGGGGGAGCAGTACTTC; cdr3_aa: CASSSLAGTPGEQYF; j_call: TRBJ2-7; v_call: TRBV11-2; clone_size: .; d_call: TRBD2
cdr3_nt: TGTGCCAGCAGTGGCGGGACTGTCCGATCCTACAATGAGCAGTTCTTC; cdr3_aa: CASSGGTVRSYNEQFF; j_call: TRBJ2-1; v_call: TRBV6-1; clone_size: .; d_call: .
cdr3_nt: TGTGCCATCAGTGACGGAGAAGATCCTCTCTTTGCTGGAAACACCATATATTTT; cdr3_aa: CAISDGEDPLFAGNTIYF; j_call: TRBJ1-3; v_call: TRBV10-3; clone_size: .; d_call: .
cdr3_nt: TGTGCCAGCACCTTTCGGGCCGACACAGATACGCAGTATTTT; cdr3_aa: CASTFRADTDTQYF; j_call: TRBJ2-3; v_call: TRBV7-6; clone_size: .; d_call: .
cdr3_nt: TGTGCCAGCAGTTTGGGCGGACCGAACACCGGGGAGCTGTTTTTT; cdr3_aa: CASSLGGPNTGELFF; j_call: TRBJ2-2; v_call: TRBV28; clone_size: .; d_call: .
cdr3_nt: TGTGCCAGCAGCCTGGAAGCGGGAGTTGCAGATACGCAGTATTTT; cdr3_aa: CASSLEAGVADTQYF; j_call: TRBJ2-3; v_call: TRBV7-9; clone_size: once; d_call: TRBD2
cdr3_nt: TGTGCCAGTAGTATCCGTAGGGCCGGGGAGCTGTTTTTT; cdr3_aa: CASSIRRAGELFF; j_call: TRBJ2-2; v_call: TRBV19; clone_size: once; d_call: .